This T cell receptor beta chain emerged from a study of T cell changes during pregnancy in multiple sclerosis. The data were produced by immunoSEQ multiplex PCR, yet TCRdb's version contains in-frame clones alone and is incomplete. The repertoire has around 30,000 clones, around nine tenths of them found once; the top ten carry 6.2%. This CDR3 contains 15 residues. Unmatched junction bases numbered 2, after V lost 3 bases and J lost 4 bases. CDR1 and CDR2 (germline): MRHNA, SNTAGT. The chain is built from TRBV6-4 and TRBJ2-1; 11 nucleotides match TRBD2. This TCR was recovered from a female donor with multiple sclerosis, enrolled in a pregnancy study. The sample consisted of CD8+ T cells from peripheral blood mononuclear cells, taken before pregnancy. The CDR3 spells CASSEVAGGYNEQFF. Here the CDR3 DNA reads TGTGCCAGCAGTGAAGTAGCGGGAGGGTACAATGAGCAGTTCTTC.